The 11 T cell receptor beta chains given below trace back to one sample, sequenced in a study of control samples from healthy donors and cancer patients. TCRdb's table, derived via immunoSEQ multiplex PCR, lists solely in-frame clones and lacks some. The table includes around 150,000 clones, about 89% detected once. Sample: blood. All receptors derive from a young man in good health.

The chain links TRBV6-2 or TRBV6-3 to TRBJ2-7; no firm D call. The germline CDR1 and CDR2 sequences are MNHEY and SVGEGT. Trimming cost V 5 bases and J 7 bases, with 18 bases left between them. CDR3 length: 14 residues. The CDR3, as DNA: TGTGCCAGCAGTCCCGCAAGGGCAGGTCGAGAGCAGTACTTC. As protein: CASSPARAGREQYF.

This chain connects TRBV5-4 to TRBJ2-7; 11 nucleotides align to TRBD2. Germline CDR1 and CDR2: SGHNT and YYREEE (reference sequence). The V segment lost 5 bases and the J segment 5 bases; nucleotides outside the gene matches: 12. The CDR3 loop spans 16 amino acids. The CDR3 loop is CASSPSGTSGSHEQYF. CDR3 nucleotide sequence: TGTGCCAGCAGTCCGTCCGGGACTAGCGGTTCCCACGAGCAGTACTTC.

The chain employs TRBV7-3 and TRBJ1-1; tentatively, D is TRBD1 (6 bases). V lost 0 bases to trimming and J lost 0 bases, with 14 bases between them. Germline V gives CDR1 SGHTA, CDR2 FQGTGA. CDR3 length: 17 amino acids. The CDR3 DNA follows: TGTGCCAGCAGCTTAACAGGCTTACAGGGCATGAACACTGAAGCTTTCTTT. Translation: CASSLTGLQGMNTEAFF.

The V gene is TRBV5-1, the J gene TRBJ1-5; D call uncertain. CDR3 length: 16 residues. V lost 0 bases, J lost 2 bases, and 12 bases lay in between. Germline V CDR1 and CDR2: SGHRS, YFSETQ. The CDR3, as DNA: TGCGCCAGCAGCTTGGGTATAAGGGAGGGCAATCAGCCCCAGCATTTT. It yields the protein CASSLGIREGNQPQHF.

V gene TRBV5-5 combines with J gene TRBJ1-3; D is ambiguous. CDR1 is SGHKS, CDR2 YYEKEE, per germline (reference sequence). The V end was cut by 2 bases, the J end by 0 bases, with 15 bases between. The CDR3 has 17 amino acids. As DNA, the CDR3 is TGTGCCAGCAGCTTTGTCTTCCGGCGACACTCTGGAAACACCATATATTTT. It yields the protein CASSFVFRRHSGNTIYF.

This clone was observed a few times. This sequence joins TRBV7-8 and TRBJ2-3; 10 positions agree with TRBD2. CDR1 is SGHVS and CDR2 is FQNEAQ in the germline V gene. This CDR3 spans 15 amino acids. V lost 1 base to trimming and J lost 8 bases; unmatched junction nucleotides: 6. CDR3 nucleotides: TGTGCCAGCAGCTTAGAGCGGGGGGGCCGGCCTACGCAGTATTTT. Protein: CASSLERGGRPTQYF. The full variable domain, its missing parts supplied by reference TRBV7-8 and TRBJ2-3, is GAGVSQSPRYKVAKRGQDVALRCDPISGHVSLFWYQQALGQGPEFLTYFQNEAQLDKSGLPSDRFFAERPEGSVSTLKIQRTQQEDSAVYLCASSLERGGRPTQYFGPGTRLTVL.

This chain uses TRBV2 with TRBJ2-3; D is unresolved. Per germline, CDR1 SNHLY and CDR2 FYNNEI. This CDR3 is 13 amino acids long. The V and J ends lost 4 bases and 4 bases respectively, with 9 bases between them. The CDR3 spells CASSVSMADTQYF. DNA of the CDR3: TGTGCCAGCAGTGTATCTATGGCAGATACGCAGTATTTT.

The V gene is TRBV7-2, the J gene TRBJ2-7; the D is unclear. CDR1 and CDR2 from the germline V gene are SGHTA and FQGNSA. The CDR3 runs to 14 residues. The ends were cut back, 4 bases at V and 2 bases at J, with 12 bases in the middle. The CDR3 spells CASSSHPRTYEQYF. CDR3 coding DNA: TGTGCCAGCAGCTCCCATCCACGTACCTACGAGCAGTACTTC.

This clone was seen a few times. The chain joins TRBV27 to TRBJ2-1; TRBD1 agrees at 7 bases. Germline lookup yields CDR1 MNHEY and CDR2 SMNVEV (reference sequence). V shed 6 bases, J shed 6 bases, and the junction held 17 bases outside the gene matches. The CDR3 consists of 17 residues. CDR3: CASSHGWGQGVSNEQFF. The CDR3 DNA reads as TGTGCCAGCAGCCACGGGTGGGGGCAGGGGGTTAGCAATGAGCAGTTCTTC.

Only a few counts were recorded for this clone. The V gene is TRBV5-5, the J gene TRBJ1-2; TRBD1 is a possible D gene (5 bases). Germline assignment: CDR1 SGHKS and CDR2 YYEKEE (reference sequence). The CDR3 runs to 14 residues. Trimming removed 4 bases at V and 0 bases at J, with 10 bases between. The CDR3 nucleotides are TGTGCCAGCAGCCTGGGGGGAGCTAACTATGGCTACACCTTC. Translating it yields CASSLGGANYGYTF.

The chain is built from TRBV7-2 and TRBJ2-1; unclear D gene. Germline V lookup: CDR1 SGHTA, CDR2 FQGNSA. The CDR3 is made up of 15 amino acids. V was clipped by 1 base and J by 5 bases, with 12 bases between them. DNA of the CDR3: TGTGCCAGCAGCTTAGTAAGCCAAATGCACAATGAGCAGTTCTTC. Its protein is CASSLVSQMHNEQFF.